Each of the 9 T cell receptor beta chains below was sequenced from the same sample in a study of blood T cells in healthy people across ages (dated by TCRdb to 2014 to 2015). Library preparation was by 5' RACE. Sequencing used an Illumina HiSeq 2500. The second PCR ran for roughly 7 to 11 cycles and used a J-beta primer mix along with a sample-barcoded 5' primer. TCRdb took the public reads, trimmed them with fastp at Q25, ran MiXCR for clone calling and kept in-frame beta chains. Identical CDR3 proteins give one entry, which carries the most common genes and DNA. The sample records about 700,000 distinct CDR3 sequences, about a third of which are singletons. 15% of the sample goes to the ten largest clones. What was sequenced was blood. The origin of the receptors is a woman older than 75 in good health. Donor details come from another sample of the same person, matched by shared clones.

In this sample, this clonotype turned up many times. The chain employs TRBV7-2 and TRBJ2-5, with 11 bases lining up with TRBD2. CDR1 and CDR2 (germline): SGHTA, FQGNSA. The CDR3 has 19 residues. V lost 1 base, J lost 0 bases, and 10 bases stayed unmatched. The DNA of the CDR3 is TGTGCCAGCAGCTTAGGGCGAGTAGCGGGGGGGAGGTACCAAGAGACCCAGTACTTC. Amino acids: CASSLGRVAGGRYQETQYF.

The chain joins TRBV30 to TRBJ2-1; D gene unclear. Germline V gives CDR1 GTSNPN, CDR2 SVGIG (reference sequence). The CDR3 totals 12 residues. The ends were cut back, 0 bases at V and 7 bases at J, with 7 bases in the middle. The CDR3: CAWSVVGNEQFF. The CDR3 nucleotides read TGTGCCTGGAGTGTAGTAGGGAATGAGCAGTTCTTC.

In its sample, this clonotype was seen many times. The chain uses TRBV14 and TRBJ2-1; TRBD1 matches 10 bases. The CDR3 is made up of 20 amino acids. The V segment lost 3 bases and the J segment 0 bases; nucleotides outside the gene matches: 14. In germline, CDR1 is SGHDN, CDR2 FVKESK. The CDR3 loop reads CASSHILSGTGANSYNEQFF. The CDR3 DNA reads as TGTGCCAGCAGCCATATCCTCTCTGGGACAGGGGCCAACTCCTACAATGAGCAGTTCTTC.

This clonotype was counted ten times or more. V and J are TRBV5-6 and TRBJ2-6; D is unclear. This CDR3 contains 15 residues. Trimming took 2 bases from V and 4 from J, leaving 10 bases between them. In germline, CDR1 is SGHDT, CDR2 YYEEEE. The CDR3 DNA is TGTGCCAGCAGCTTACCACAGCCGGGGGCCAACGTCCTGACTTTC. This encodes CASSLPQPGANVLTF.

This chain uses TRBV20-1 with TRBJ2-1; 10 bases map to TRBD1. CDR1 is DFQATT, CDR2 SNEGSKA, per germline (reference sequence). This CDR3 is built from 14 residues. V trimming: 2 bases; J trimming: 6 bases; junction bases outside the gene matches: 4. CDR3 in amino acids: CSARPWDRGNEQFF. CDR3 nucleotide sequence: TGCAGTGCTAGACCCTGGGACAGGGGCAATGAGCAGTTCTTC.

This clonotype was detected only a few times. The chain has TRBV20-1 and TRBJ1-5; TRBD1 matches at 9 bases. The ends lost 3 bases at V and 8 bases at J; junction bases unmatched: 8. The CDR3 is made up of 14 amino acids. The V gene's germline CDR1 is DFQATT and CDR2 SNEGSKA (reference sequence). CDR3 sequence: CSASRQGDWEPQHF. DNA of the CDR3: TGCAGTGCTAGTCGACAGGGGGATTGGGAGCCCCAGCATTTT.

The J gene is TRBJ2-4, the V gene TRBV7-3; 9 positions match TRBD1. This CDR3 contains 15 residues. From germline, CDR1 is SGHTA and CDR2 FQGTGA. The ends lost 5 bases at V and 13 bases at J; junction bases unmatched: 15. CDR3 DNA: TGTGCCAGCAGCCCATTGACAGGGGGGTCAAATGAGCAGTACTTC. Its translation: CASSPLTGGSNEQYF.

Turning to this clonotype: A much larger clone differs from this one at a single base, so this may be a read error. The chain combines TRBV18 with TRBJ2-3; D assignment may be TRBD1 or TRBD2 (5 bases each). Trimming took off 6 bases at V and 10 bases at J, with 20 bases between the two ends. This CDR3 is built from 14 residues. Germline loops: CDR1 KGHSH, CDR2 LQKENI. CDR3 loop: CASSPHRTEGSQYF. The CDR3 nucleotides are TGTGCCAGCTCCCCTCATAGGACCGAGGGGTCGCAGTATTTT.

The chain joins TRBV7-2 to TRBJ2-3; no firm D call. Trimming removed 1 base at V and 2 bases at J, with 10 bases between. Germline-derived CDR1 and CDR2 are SGHTA and FQGNSA. This CDR3 has 15 amino acids. The CDR3 DNA is TGTGCCAGCAGCTTAGGTTACGGATCCACAGATACGCAGTATTTT. It is translated as CASSLGYGSTDTQYF.